These 23 T cell receptor beta chains came from one sample sequenced in a study of OX40 agonist ivuxolimab in advanced cancers. Data came from immunoSEQ multiplex PCR; TCRdb stores just in-frame clones and leaves some out. This sample has around 94,000 clones, with approximately 85% found just once. This specimen consisted of CD4+ or CD8+ T cells sorted from blood, obtained in a trial of the OX40 agonist ivuxolimab. The receptor set was obtained from an adult with an advanced solid tumor such as melanoma, head and neck, liver or kidney cancer.

CDR3: CASSLQITDTQYF. The CDR3 DNA reads TGCGCCAGCAGCTTGCAAATCACAGATACGCAGTATTTT. V is TRBV5-1 and J is TRBJ2-3; unclear D gene. Germline lookup yields CDR1 SGHRS and CDR2 YFSETQ. V lost 1 base and J 2 bases, leaving 5 bases between the germline ends. CDR3 length: 13 amino acids.

The rearrangement uses TRBV5-8 and TRBJ2-5, with 9 nucleotides matching TRBD1. Trimming cost V 4 bases and J 5 bases; bases outside gene matches: 9. Germline CDR1 is SGHTS and CDR2 is YDEGEE. The CDR3 is made up of 15 amino acids. In DNA form, the CDR3 reads TGTGCCAGCAGCCCGACATTAGACAGGGGGGAGACCCAGTACTTC. Its translation: CASSPTLDRGETQYF.

The chain has TRBV15 and TRBJ1-2; a weak D match, TRBD1 (6 bases). Germline V CDR1 and CDR2: LNHNV, YYDKDF (reference sequence). V lost 4 bases to trimming and J lost 7 bases, with 16 bases between them. This CDR3 spans 14 amino acids. In DNA form, the CDR3 reads TGTGCCACCAGCACGGGGGGGCGAATTGGTGGCTACACCTTC. Translating gives CATSTGGRIGGYTF.

Of note for this clone: At one end the junction does not follow the germline gene, possibly because of a read error. The V gene is TRBV7-7, the J gene TRBJ2-3; D gene uncertain. Germline V gives CDR1 SSHAT, CDR2 FNYEAQ (reference sequence). CDR3 length: 13 residues. CDR3: CASSFEPTDTQYF. CDR3 coding DNA: TGTGCTAGCAGCTTTGAGCCCACAGATACGCAGTATTTT.

CDR3 sequence reads: CASSFGGSRDTQYF. Written as DNA, the CDR3 is TGTGCCAGCAGCTTTGGGGGGTCCAGGGATACGCAGTATTTT. The chain joins TRBV7-2 to TRBJ2-3, with D maybe TRBD2 (6 bases). The CDR3 has 14 residues. Germline CDR1 is SGHTA and CDR2 is FQGNSA. V lost 3 bases, J lost 6 bases, and 13 bases lay in between. The full variable domain, completed using reference TRBV7-2 and TRBJ2-3, is GAGVSQSPSNKVTEKGKDVELRCDPISGHTALYWYRQSLGQGLEFLIYFQGNSAPDKSGLPSDRFSAERTGGSVSTLTIQRTQQEDSAVYLCASSFGGSRDTQYFGPGTRLTVL.

The chain recombines TRBV19 with TRBJ2-1; D not certain. CDR3 size: 11 residues. The germline CDR1 and CDR2 sequences are LNHDA and SQIVND (reference sequence). V gave up 3 bases and J gave up 7 bases, with 4 bases separating them. The CDR3 coding sequence is TGTGCCAGTAGTATCTGGAATGAGCAGTTCTTC. It is translated as CASSIWNEQFF.

In its sample, this clone was seen a few times. This chain uses TRBV4-1 with TRBJ1-1; D gene ambiguous. The germline gives CDR1 MGHRA, CDR2 YSYEKL. V was shortened by 1 base and J by 9 bases, with 15 bases between the two germline ends. The CDR3 has 14 residues. CDR3: CASSQGRPDVQAFF. DNA for the CDR3: TGCGCCAGCAGCCAAGGACGGCCGGACGTTCAAGCTTTCTTT.

Worth noting for this clone: The same CDR3 can be traced to other DNA sequences in this sample. V usage is TRBV4-3 and J usage is TRBJ1-5, with D unclear. V was shortened by 1 base and J by 7 bases, with 8 bases between the two germline ends. CDR1 LGHNA and CDR2 YSLEER come from the germline V gene. CDR3 length: 13 residues. The CDR3 DNA sequence: TGCGCCAGCAGCCAAGGGGGTTCCCAGCCCCAGCATTTT. It codes for CASSQGGSQPQHF.

This chain links TRBV6-5 with TRBJ2-7; 9 bases are shared with TRBD1. The CDR3 sequence is 13 residues long. Germline CDR1 and CDR2: MNHEY and SVGAGI. V was clipped by 6 bases and J by 2 bases; unmatched bases: 2. CDR3 loop: CASRGQGAYEQYF. The CDR3 nucleotides read TGTGCCAGCAGGGGACAGGGCGCCTACGAGCAGTACTTC.

This chain uses TRBV19 with TRBJ1-2; tentatively, D is TRBD1 (6 bases). This CDR3 comprises 15 residues. The germline V gene encodes CDR1 LNHDA and CDR2 SQIVND (reference sequence). V was shortened by 5 bases and J by 2 bases, with 15 bases between the two germline ends. CDR3 nucleotide sequence: TGTGCCAGTAGTCCGCGGGGGGCGGGAAACTATGGCTACACCTTC. Its translation: CASSPRGAGNYGYTF.

The chain couples TRBV5-6 to TRBJ1-2; tentative D call: TRBD1 (6 bases). CDR1 is SGHDT, CDR2 YYEEEE, per germline. The CDR3 sequence is 13 residues long. Trimming cost V 4 bases and J 12 bases, with 19 bases left between them. CDR3 sequence (DNA): TGTGCCAGCAGCCTGACCAACAGGGTCGACGACACCTTC. Protein sequence: CASSLTNRVDDTF.

The chain joins TRBV4-1 to TRBJ2-1, with D perhaps being TRBD1 or TRBD2 (5 bases each). The germline V and J ends were trimmed by 1 base and 0 bases, with 16 bases remaining between them. CDR3 size: 18 residues. Germline values: CDR1 MGHRA, CDR2 YSYEKL. The CDR3 is CASSQGGRVGSSYNEQFF. CDR3 nucleotides: TGCGCCAGCAGCCAAGGGGGCCGGGTAGGGAGCTCCTACAATGAGCAGTTCTTC.

The chain employs TRBV14 and TRBJ1-3; no clear D. V dropped 3 bases and J dropped 0 bases, with 12 bases sitting between them. This CDR3 comprises 16 residues. The germline gives CDR1 SGHDN, CDR2 FVKESK. The chain's CDR3 is CASSQSRAFSGNTIYF. CDR3 in DNA: TGTGCCAGCAGCCAGTCTCGGGCCTTCTCTGGAAACACCATATATTTT.

This sequence joins TRBV4-1 and TRBJ2-7; 8 nucleotides line up with TRBD2. Germline V gives CDR1 MGHRA, CDR2 YSYEKL. The CDR3 sequence is 15 residues long. V lost 2 bases, J lost 2 bases, and 5 bases stayed unmatched. This chain's CDR3 is CASSQKAGAAYEQYF. The CDR3 nucleotides are TGCGCCAGCAGCCAAAAAGCGGGAGCCGCCTACGAGCAGTACTTC.

The rearrangement joins TRBV11-2 to TRBJ2-7; D may correspond to TRBD1 or TRBD2 (5 bases each). The CDR3 loop spans 12 amino acids. Looked up from germline, CDR1 is SGHAT and CDR2 is FQNNGV. V was pared by 1 base and J by 7 bases, with 8 bases between. This chain's CDR3 is CASSLVGAEQYF. The CDR3 bases are TGTGCCAGCAGCTTAGTCGGGGCAGAGCAGTACTTC.

This chain connects TRBV7-3 to TRBJ1-6; D not certain. Germline assignment: CDR1 SGHTA and CDR2 FQGTGA. This CDR3 has 13 residues. The V end was cut by 4 bases, the J end by 7 bases, with 8 bases between. The CDR3 DNA sequence: TGTGCCAGCAGCTCCGATACCAATTCACCCCTCCACTTT. This sequence encodes CASSSDTNSPLHF.

The chain links TRBV18 to TRBJ2-1; D might be TRBD1 (6 bases). CDR1 and CDR2 (germline): KGHSH, LQKENI. The V end lost 3 bases, the J end lost 4 bases, and 13 bases lay between the germline ends. The CDR3 has 15 residues. The DNA of the CDR3 is TGTGCCAGCTCACCTGGACAGTACGAATACAATGAGCAGTTCTTC. This translates into CASSPGQYEYNEQFF.

This chain uses TRBV13 with TRBJ2-3; D is unclear. The CDR3 sequence is 13 residues long. V gave up 0 bases and J gave up 5 bases, with 6 bases separating them. Germline-derived CDR1 and CDR2 are PRHDT and FYEKMQ (reference sequence). CDR3 coding DNA: TGTGCCAGCAGCTTAGGGTCAGGAGATACGCAGTATTTT. As protein: CASSLGSGDTQYF.

This clone was recorded once. The rearrangement uses TRBV2 and TRBJ2-2, with 7 nucleotides matching TRBD1. Germline V gene lookup returns CDR1 SNHLY and CDR2 FYNNEI. There are 17 residues in the CDR3. J lost 1 base, V lost 1 base, and 6 bases had no gene match. The CDR3 spells CASSEGRGQGNTGELFF. DNA for the CDR3: TGTGCCAGCAGTGAAGGAAGGGGGCAGGGGAACACCGGGGAGCTGTTTTTT.

The chain recombines TRBV14 with TRBJ1-4; D possibly corresponds to TRBD1 (5 bases). CDR1 is SGHDN, CDR2 FVKESK, per germline. The germline V and J ends were trimmed by 1 base and 6 bases, with 12 bases remaining between them. This CDR3 is 15 amino acids long. The CDR3 DNA reads TGTGCCAGCAGCCAAGCCCGGGGGGAGGATGAAAAACTGTTTTTT. This sequence encodes CASSQARGEDEKLFF.

This chain connects TRBV4-2 to TRBJ2-1, with TRBD1 identical over 9 bases. Trimming cost V 4 bases and J 6 bases; bases outside gene matches: 10. CDR3 length: 16 amino acids. Germline assignment: CDR1 LGHNA and CDR2 YNFKEQ. The CDR3 is CASSPKDRGIGNEQFF. As DNA, the CDR3 is TGTGCCAGCAGCCCTAAGGACAGGGGTATAGGCAATGAGCAGTTCTTC.

V usage is TRBV27 and J usage is TRBJ2-3, with 7 bases matching TRBD2. CDR3 length: 15 residues. V lost 0 bases and J lost 4; bases outside the gene matches: 4. CDR1 is MNHEY and CDR2 is SMNVEV in the germline V gene (reference sequence). CDR3 sequence (DNA): TGTGCCAGCAGTTTATCGCGGGAGAGGCCAGATACGCAGTATTTT. It translates to CASSLSRERPDTQYF.

The rearrangement links TRBV7-8 to TRBJ2-5; D may be TRBD1 or TRBD2 (5 bases each). This CDR3 region has 15 residues. Germline CDR1 reads SGHVS; CDR2 reads FQNEAQ. Trimming took 4 bases from V and 6 from J, leaving 18 bases between them. The chain's CDR3 is CASSSQVGDWKTQYF. The CDR3 region has the DNA TGTGCCAGCAGCTCCCAGGTGGGGGATTGGAAGACCCAGTACTTC.